This T cell receptor (beta chain) was found in a study of spatial heterogeneity in lung cancer. The wider study: Alpha-chain detections were consistently fewer than beta-chain detections among the sequences.

This clonotype is categorized as medium-sized (0.01 to 0.1%). Time point of the sample: sample taken at primary tumor resection. Samples were obtained from 65 to 80 donors, all untreated early-stage non-small cell lung cancer patients. All TCR cDNA molecules were individually tagged with a unique molecular identifier. TCRdb itself ran the 5' RACE reads through MiXCR, one entry per CDR3 protein. The repertoire consists of 3,500 or so distinct CDR3 sequences, with about 9.1% occurring once and the leading ten covering around 28%. The CDR3 covers 13 residues. The J segment lost 10 bases and the V segment lost 3 bases, leaving 7 bases of the junction unmatched.

Sequencing used normal lung tissue next to the tumor, obtained at surgery. The TCR originated in a male donor with early-stage non-small cell lung cancer. V usage is TRBV12-3 or TRBV12-4 and J usage is TRBJ1-2; 8 bases align to TRBD1. CDR3 bases: TGTGCCAGCAGTTTCCAGGGGGCAAGCGACTACACCTTC. Encoded protein: CASSFQGASDYTF.